Each of the 10 T cell receptor beta chains below was sequenced from the same sample in a study of blood T cell repertoires in COVID-19. Measured with immunoSEQ multiplex PCR; TCRdb has only the in-frame clones, and not every one. The table records 120,000 to 150,000 clones, around 86% of them present only once. Sequencing was performed on peripheral blood. The receptors stem from a man older than 75 with acute or convalescent COVID-19.

The chain carries TRBV19 and TRBJ1-1; maybe TRBD1 (5 bases). This CDR3 region has 11 residues. Trimming shortened V by 7 bases and J by 4 bases, and 7 bases separated the two germline ends. Germline V gives CDR1 LNHDA, CDR2 SQIVND (reference sequence). The CDR3 bases are TGTGCCAGTACAGGGTCCACTGAAGCTTTCTTT. Protein: CASTGSTEAFF. Looking up the rest from reference TRBV19 and TRBJ1-1 gives the full variable domain: DGGITQSPKYLFRKEGQNVTLSCEQNLNHDAMYWYRQDPGQGLRLIYYSQIVNDFQKGDIAEGYSVSREKKESFPLTVTSAQKNPTAFYLCASTGSTEAFFGQGTRLTVV.

This chain connects TRBV18 to TRBJ1-6; 10 positions match TRBD1. V lost 1 base, J lost 6 bases, and 3 bases stayed unmatched. Germline loops: CDR1 KGHSH, CDR2 LQKENI. This CDR3 has 16 residues. The CDR3 DNA reads as TGTGCCAGCTCACCACTGGGACAGGGGACTAATTCACCCCTCCACTTT. Translation gives CASSPLGQGTNSPLHF.

The chain couples TRBV2 to TRBJ1-1; D uncertain. The V end was cut by 4 bases, the J end by 3 bases, with 18 bases between. CDR1 is SNHLY, CDR2 FYNNEI, per germline. The CDR3 totals 16 residues. CDR3 nucleotide sequence: TGTGCCAGCAGTGCCGGAGTGGGGTGGAGGGACACTGAAGCTTTCTTT. It is translated as CASSAGVGWRDTEAFF. Complete variable domain (other parts from reference TRBV2 and TRBJ1-1): EPEVTQTPSHQVTQMGQEVILRCVPISNHLYFYWYRQILGQKVEFLVSFYNNEISEKSEIFDDQFSVERPDGSNFTLKIRSTKLEDSAMYFCASSAGVGWRDTEAFFGQGTRLTVV.

The chain carries TRBV5-1 and TRBJ2-7; tentative D call: TRBD1 (6 bases). Germline CDR1 and CDR2: SGHRS and YFSETQ. There are 14 residues in the CDR3. V lost 4 bases to trimming and J lost 1 base, with 12 bases between them. CDR3 nucleotides: TGCGCCAGCAGCATAGGGACACTTTCCTACGAGCAGTACTTC. Translation: CASSIGTLSYEQYF.

This sequence joins TRBV27 and TRBJ2-3, with a weak D call TRBD2 (5 bases). Trimming stripped 7 bases from V and 6 bases from J, with 17 bases between. Per the germline V gene, CDR1 is MNHEY and CDR2 is SMNVEV (reference sequence). The CDR3 consists of 14 residues. CDR3 coding DNA: TGTGCCAGCAAGCGTGCGGGTTCTGTGGATACGCAGTATTTT. Its translation: CASKRAGSVDTQYF.

The rearrangement uses TRBV6-5 and TRBJ2-7; 8 nucleotides align to TRBD2. There are 15 residues in the CDR3. V shed 10 bases, J shed 0 bases, and the junction held 11 bases outside the gene matches. The germline V gene has CDR1 MNHEY and CDR2 SVGAGI. CDR3 loop: CATTTGSGSSYEQYF. CDR3 nucleotides: TGTGCCACCACGACGGGAAGCGGGAGCTCCTACGAGCAGTACTTC.

For this clone: Within the sample, other DNA sequences also encode this same CDR3. The chain is built from TRBV9 and TRBJ2-7, with D tentatively TRBD1 (5 bases). Germline V gives CDR1 SGDLS, CDR2 YYNGEE. This CDR3 is 14 amino acids long. V lost 0 bases, J lost 1 base, and 8 bases lay in between. The CDR3 DNA reads as TGTGCCAGCAGCGTAGACTACAGGTCCTACGAGCAGTACTTC. This codes for CASSVDYRSYEQYF.

This clone appeared once. The rearrangement links TRBV28 to TRBJ2-7, with TRBD2 matching 13 bases. V was clipped by 7 bases and J by 3 bases; unmatched bases: 18. This CDR3 is built from 19 residues. Germline V CDR1 and CDR2: MDHEN, SYDVKM. This chain's CDR3 is CASTKYPGLAGYTGYEQYF. The CDR3 DNA reads TGTGCCAGCACCAAGTACCCGGGACTAGCGGGATACACGGGCTACGAGCAGTACTTC.

V usage is TRBV24-1 and J usage is TRBJ2-1; 12 bases agree with TRBD1. The V and J ends lost 4 bases and 4 bases, in that order; junction bases with no gene match: 10. This CDR3 is built from 18 residues. Germline CDR1 and CDR2: KGHDR and SFDVKD. The CDR3 region is CATSERGGTGGYYNEQFF. In nucleotides, the CDR3 is TGTGCCACCAGTGAGCGAGGCGGGACAGGGGGCTATTACAATGAGCAGTTCTTC.

This clone was observed once. The CDR3 DNA sequence: TGTGCCAGCTCATCTACAGGGCTCTCCTACAATGAGCAGTTCTTC. As protein: CASSSTGLSYNEQFF. This chain connects TRBV18 to TRBJ2-1; a possible D gene is TRBD1 (6 bases). CDR1 is KGHSH, CDR2 LQKENI, per germline. Trimming took 5 bases from V and 0 from J, leaving 11 bases between them. This CDR3 region has 15 residues.